This TCR beta chain originates from a study of shared clonotypes between healthy human individuals. At the level of the study: The study used three CD4 naive, three CD4 memory, two CD8 naive and one CD8 memory plate per donor.

Terminally differentiated effector memory CD45RA+ cells were left out of the naive CD8 fraction, which was CD45RO-negative and positively selected for CCR7. Every one of the donors was a Caucasian adult that lived in Nashville, Tennessee. Trimming pared 1 base from V and 3 bases from J, leaving 12 bases between. The CDR3 extends over 15 amino acids. CDR1 and CDR2 (germline): MNHEY, SVGAGI. Deep was the level used in running the assay. TCRdb's copy holds only in-frame clones and misses some; the assay was immunoSEQ multiplex PCR. Among some 2 million clones, around 96% were seen once, and the ten largest hold 1.1%.

The sequencing sample was made of naive CD8+ T cells sorted from blood. This receptor was taken from a man younger than 35 in good health. V usage is TRBV6-5 and J usage is TRBJ1-2, with D maybe TRBD1 (6 bases). This CDR3 reads CASSYLSGEYYGYTF. The CDR3, as DNA: TGTGCCAGCAGTTACTTGTCAGGGGAATACTATGGCTACACCTTC.